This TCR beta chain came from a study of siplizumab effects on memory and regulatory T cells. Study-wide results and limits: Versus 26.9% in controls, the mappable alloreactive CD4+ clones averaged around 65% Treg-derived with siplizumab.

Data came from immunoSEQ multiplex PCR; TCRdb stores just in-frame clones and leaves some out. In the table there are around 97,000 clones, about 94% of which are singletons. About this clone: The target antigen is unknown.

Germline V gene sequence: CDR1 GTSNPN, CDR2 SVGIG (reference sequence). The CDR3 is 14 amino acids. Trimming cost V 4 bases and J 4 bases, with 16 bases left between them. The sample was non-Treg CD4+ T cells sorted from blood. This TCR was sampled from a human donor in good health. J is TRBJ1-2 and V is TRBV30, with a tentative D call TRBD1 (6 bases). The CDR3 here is CAWIPGGSPYGYTF. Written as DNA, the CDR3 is TGTGCCTGGATCCCCGGGGGCAGCCCCTATGGCTACACCTTC.